This T cell receptor (beta chain) originates from a study of esophageal squamous cell carcinoma under preoperative chemotherapy. Study overall: TCR repertoires were profiled from both peripheral blood T cells and tumor-infiltrating lymphocytes.

Judged by abundance, this clonotype is medium-sized. The target antigen is unknown. TCRdb redid the calling of the PCR reads with MiXCR, one entry per CDR3 protein. The sample holds approximately 20,000 distinct CDR3 sequences; roughly 50% are singletons and the top ten take about 29%. Noted time point: after preoperative PTX-NDP chemotherapy. Preoperative chemotherapy with paclitaxel-nedaplatin was given to patients before surgery. The CDR3 length is 13 residues. Germline CDR1 reads ENHRY; CDR2 reads SYGVKD. Losses at the gene ends were 11 bases for V and 6 bases for J; bases not matched to a gene: 9. Overall study results and limits: Paclitaxel-nedaplatin therapy caused immediate, substantial clonotype frequency changes. Post-treatment tumor-infiltrating lymphocytes appeared partly derived from peripheral T cells migrating into the tumor.

The receptor was isolated from a human donor with esophageal squamous cell carcinoma. The donor label of this sample is uncertain. This sequence joins TRBV10-3 and TRBJ2-1; 8 bases fit TRBD1. Sampling was conducted from a patient given preoperative chemotherapy. The CDR3 nucleotides are TGTGCCGCCCGGGACAGGTCGGGCAATGAGCAGTTCTTC. Translation gives CAARDRSGNEQFF.